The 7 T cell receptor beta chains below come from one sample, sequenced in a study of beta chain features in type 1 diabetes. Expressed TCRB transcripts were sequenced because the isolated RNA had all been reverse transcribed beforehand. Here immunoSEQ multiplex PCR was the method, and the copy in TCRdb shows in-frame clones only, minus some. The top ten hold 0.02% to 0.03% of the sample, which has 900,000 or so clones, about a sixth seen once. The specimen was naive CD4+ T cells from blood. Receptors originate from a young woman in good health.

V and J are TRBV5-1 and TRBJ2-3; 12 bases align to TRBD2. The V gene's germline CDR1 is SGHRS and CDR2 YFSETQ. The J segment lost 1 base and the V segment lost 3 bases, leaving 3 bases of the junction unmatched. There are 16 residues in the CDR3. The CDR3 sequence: CASSSGTSGRTDTQYF. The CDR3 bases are TGCGCCAGCAGCTCCGGGACTAGCGGGCGCACAGATACGCAGTATTTT. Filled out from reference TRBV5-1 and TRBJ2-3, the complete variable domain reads KAGVTQTPRYLIKTRGQQVTLSCSPISGHRSVSWYQQTPGQGLQFLFEYFSETQRNKGNFPGRFSGRQFSNSRSEMNVSTLELGDSALYLCASSSGTSGRTDTQYFGPGTRLTVL.

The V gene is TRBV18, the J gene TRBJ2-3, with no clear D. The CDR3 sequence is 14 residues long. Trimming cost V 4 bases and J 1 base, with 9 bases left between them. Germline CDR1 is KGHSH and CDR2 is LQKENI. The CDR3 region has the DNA TGTGCCAGCTCACTTGGGGATGGCACAGATACGCAGTATTTT. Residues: CASSLGDGTDTQYF.

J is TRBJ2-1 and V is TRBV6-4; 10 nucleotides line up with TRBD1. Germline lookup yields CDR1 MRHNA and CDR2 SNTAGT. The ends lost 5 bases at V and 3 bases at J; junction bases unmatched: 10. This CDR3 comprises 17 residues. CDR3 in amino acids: CASSTITRDRGYNEQFF. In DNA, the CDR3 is TGTGCCAGCAGTACCATCACTCGGGACAGGGGCTACAATGAGCAGTTCTTC.

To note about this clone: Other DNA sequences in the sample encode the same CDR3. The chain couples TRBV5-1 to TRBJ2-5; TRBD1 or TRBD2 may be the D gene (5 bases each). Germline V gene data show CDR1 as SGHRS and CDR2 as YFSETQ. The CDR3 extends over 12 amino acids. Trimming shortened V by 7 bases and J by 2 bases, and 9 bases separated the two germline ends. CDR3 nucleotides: TGCGCCAGCGGGACCACGCAAGAGACCCAGTACTTC. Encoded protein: CASGTTQETQYF.

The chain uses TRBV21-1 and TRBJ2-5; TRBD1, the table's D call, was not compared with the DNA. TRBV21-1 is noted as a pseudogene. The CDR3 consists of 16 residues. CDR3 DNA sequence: TGTGCCAGCAGCAAAGCCTGGGGACAGAGACAAGAGACCCAGTACTTC. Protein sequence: CASSKAWGQRQETQYF.

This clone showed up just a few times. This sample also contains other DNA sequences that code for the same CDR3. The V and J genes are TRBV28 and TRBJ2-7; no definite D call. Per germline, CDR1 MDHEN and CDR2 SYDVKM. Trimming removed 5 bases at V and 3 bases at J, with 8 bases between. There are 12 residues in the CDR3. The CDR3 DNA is TGTGCCAGCAGTCAAACGCGCTACGAGCAGTACTTC. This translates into CASSQTRYEQYF.

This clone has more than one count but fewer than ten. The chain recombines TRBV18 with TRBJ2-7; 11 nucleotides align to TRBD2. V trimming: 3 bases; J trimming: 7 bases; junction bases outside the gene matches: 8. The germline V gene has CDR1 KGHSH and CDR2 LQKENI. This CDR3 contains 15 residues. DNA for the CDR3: TGTGCCAGCTCACCCCGCGGGACTAGCGGAGAAGAGCAGTACTTC. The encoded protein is CASSPRGTSGEEQYF.